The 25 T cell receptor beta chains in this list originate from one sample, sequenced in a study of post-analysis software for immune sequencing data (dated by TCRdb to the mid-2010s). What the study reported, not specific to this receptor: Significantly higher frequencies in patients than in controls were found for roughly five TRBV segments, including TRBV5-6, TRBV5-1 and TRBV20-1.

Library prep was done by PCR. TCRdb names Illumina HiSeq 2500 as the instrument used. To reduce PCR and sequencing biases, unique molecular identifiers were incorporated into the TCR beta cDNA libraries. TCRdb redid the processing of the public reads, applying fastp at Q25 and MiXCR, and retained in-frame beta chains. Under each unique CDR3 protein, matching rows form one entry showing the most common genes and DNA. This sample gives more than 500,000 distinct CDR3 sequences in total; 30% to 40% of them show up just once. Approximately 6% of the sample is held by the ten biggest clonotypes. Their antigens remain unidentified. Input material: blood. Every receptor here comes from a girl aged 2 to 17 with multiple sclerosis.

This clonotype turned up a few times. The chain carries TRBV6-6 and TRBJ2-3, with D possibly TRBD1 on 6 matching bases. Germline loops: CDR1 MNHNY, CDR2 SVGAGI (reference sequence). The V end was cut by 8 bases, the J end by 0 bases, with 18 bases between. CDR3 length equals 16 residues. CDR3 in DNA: TGTGCCAGCGGAAACTCAGGGACAACTAGCACAGATACGCAGTATTTT. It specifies CASGNSGTTSTDTQYF.

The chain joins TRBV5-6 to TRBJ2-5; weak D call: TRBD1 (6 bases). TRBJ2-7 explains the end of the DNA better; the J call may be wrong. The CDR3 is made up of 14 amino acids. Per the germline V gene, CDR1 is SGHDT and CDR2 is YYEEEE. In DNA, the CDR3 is TGTGCCAGCAGCTTGTTGACAGGCACCTACGAGCAGTACTTC. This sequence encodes CASSLLTGTYEQYF.

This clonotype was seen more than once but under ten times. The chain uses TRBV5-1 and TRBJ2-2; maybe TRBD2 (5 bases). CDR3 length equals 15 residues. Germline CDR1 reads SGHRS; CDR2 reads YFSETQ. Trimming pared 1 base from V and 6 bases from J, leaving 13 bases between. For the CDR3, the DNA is TGCGCCAGCAGCTTGTTGTCCGGGGATGCCGGGGAGCTGTTTTTT. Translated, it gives CASSLLSGDAGELFF.

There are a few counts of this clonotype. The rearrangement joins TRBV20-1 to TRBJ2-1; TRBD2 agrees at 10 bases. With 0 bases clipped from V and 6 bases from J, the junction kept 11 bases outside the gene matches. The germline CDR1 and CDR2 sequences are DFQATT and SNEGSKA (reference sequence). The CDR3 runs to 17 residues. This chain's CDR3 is CSAREEDERGGLNEQFF. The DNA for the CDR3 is TGCAGTGCTAGAGAGGAGGATGAGCGGGGGGGCCTCAATGAGCAGTTCTTC.

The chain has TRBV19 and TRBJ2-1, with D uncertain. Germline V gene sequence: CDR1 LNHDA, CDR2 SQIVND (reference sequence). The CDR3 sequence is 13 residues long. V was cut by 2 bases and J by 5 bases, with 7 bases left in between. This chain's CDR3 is CASSINPNNEQFF. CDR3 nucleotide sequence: TGTGCCAGTAGTATAAACCCAAACAATGAGCAGTTCTTC.

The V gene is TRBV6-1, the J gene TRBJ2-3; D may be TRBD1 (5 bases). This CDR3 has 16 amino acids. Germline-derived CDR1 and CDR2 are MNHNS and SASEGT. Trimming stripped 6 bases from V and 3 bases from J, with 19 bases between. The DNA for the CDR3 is TGTGCCAGCAGAGACGGATGGGGAAGGGGAACAGATACGCAGTATTTT. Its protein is CASRDGWGRGTDTQYF.

Here the CDR3 DNA reads TGTGCCAGCAGTTTATGGGAGAGAGCAGCCAAAAACATTCAGTACTTC. Translation gives CASSLWERAAKNIQYF. This chain joins TRBV28 and TRBJ2-4; no clear D. The V gene's germline CDR1 is MDHEN and CDR2 SYDVKM. Trimming cost V 0 bases and J 0 bases, with 9 bases left between them. The CDR3 extends over 16 amino acids.

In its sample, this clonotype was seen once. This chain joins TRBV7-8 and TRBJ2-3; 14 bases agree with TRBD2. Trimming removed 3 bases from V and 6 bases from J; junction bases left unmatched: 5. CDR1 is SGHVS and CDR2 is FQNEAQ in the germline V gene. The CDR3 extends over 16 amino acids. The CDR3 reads CASSLGLAGASDTQYF. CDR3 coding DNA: TGTGCCAGCAGCTTGGGACTAGCGGGGGCGTCGGATACGCAGTATTTT.

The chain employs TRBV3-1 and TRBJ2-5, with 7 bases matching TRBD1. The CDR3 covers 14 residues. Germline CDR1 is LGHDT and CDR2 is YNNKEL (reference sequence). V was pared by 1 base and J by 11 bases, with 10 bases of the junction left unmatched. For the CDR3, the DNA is TGTGCCAGCAGCCAAGTAGGACAGGAGAGAGAGCAGTACTTC. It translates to CASSQVGQEREQYF.

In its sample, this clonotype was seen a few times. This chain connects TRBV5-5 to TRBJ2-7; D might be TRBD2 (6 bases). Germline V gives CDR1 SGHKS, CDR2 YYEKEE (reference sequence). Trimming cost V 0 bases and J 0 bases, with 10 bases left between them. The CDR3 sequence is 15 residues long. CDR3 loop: CASSLDRGGSYEQYF. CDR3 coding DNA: TGTGCCAGCAGCTTGGATAGGGGAGGCTCCTACGAGCAGTACTTC.

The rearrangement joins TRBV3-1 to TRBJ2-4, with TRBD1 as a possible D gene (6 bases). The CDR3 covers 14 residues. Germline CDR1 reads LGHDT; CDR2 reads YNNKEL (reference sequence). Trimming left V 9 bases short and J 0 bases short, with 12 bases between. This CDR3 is CASRDTLAKNIQYF. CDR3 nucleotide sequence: TGTGCCAGTCGGGACACTTTAGCCAAAAACATTCAGTACTTC. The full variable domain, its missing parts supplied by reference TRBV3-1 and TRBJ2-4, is DTAVSQTPKYLVTQMGNDKSIKCEQNLGHDTMYWYKQDSKKFLKIMFSYNNKELIINETVPNRFSPKSPDKAHLNLHINSLELGDSAVYFCASRDTLAKNIQYFGAGTRLSVL.

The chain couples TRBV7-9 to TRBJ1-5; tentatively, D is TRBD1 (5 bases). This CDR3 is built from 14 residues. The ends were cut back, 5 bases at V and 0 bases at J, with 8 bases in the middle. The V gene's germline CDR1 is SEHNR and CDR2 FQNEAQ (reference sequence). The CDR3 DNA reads TGTGCCAGCAGCCAGGGCTCTAGCAATCAGCCCCAGCATTTT. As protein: CASSQGSSNQPQHF. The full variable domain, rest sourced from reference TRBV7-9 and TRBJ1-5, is DTGVSQNPRHKITKRGQNVTFRCDPISEHNRLYWYRQTLGQGPEFLTYFQNEAQLEKSRLLSDRFSAERPKGSFSTLEIQRTEQGDSAMYLCASSQGSSNQPQHFGDGTRLSIL.

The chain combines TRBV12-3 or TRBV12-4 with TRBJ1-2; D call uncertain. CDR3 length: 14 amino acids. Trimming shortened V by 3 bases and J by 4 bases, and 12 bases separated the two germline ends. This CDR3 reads CASSFRAVVYGYTF. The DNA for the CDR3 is TGTGCCAGCAGTTTTAGGGCCGTGGTCTATGGCTACACCTTC.

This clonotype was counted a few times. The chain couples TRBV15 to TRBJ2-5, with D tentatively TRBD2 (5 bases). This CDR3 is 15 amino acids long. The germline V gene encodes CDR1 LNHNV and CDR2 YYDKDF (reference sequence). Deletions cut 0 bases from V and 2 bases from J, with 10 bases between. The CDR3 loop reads CATSRDLSGQETQYF. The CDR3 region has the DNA TGTGCCACCAGCAGAGATCTCTCGGGGCAAGAGACCCAGTACTTC. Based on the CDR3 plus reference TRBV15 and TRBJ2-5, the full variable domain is DAMVIQNPRYQVTQFGKPVTLSCSQTLNHNVMYWYQQKSSQAPKLLFHYYDKDFNNEADTPDNFQSRRPNTSFCFLDIRSPGLGDTAMYLCATSRDLSGQETQYFGPGTRLLVL.

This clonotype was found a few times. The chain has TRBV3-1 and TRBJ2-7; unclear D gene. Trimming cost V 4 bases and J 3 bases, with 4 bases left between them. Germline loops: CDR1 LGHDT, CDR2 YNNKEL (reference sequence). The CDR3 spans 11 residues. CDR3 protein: CASSRIYEQYF. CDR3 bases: TGTGCCAGCAGCCGAATCTACGAGCAGTACTTC.

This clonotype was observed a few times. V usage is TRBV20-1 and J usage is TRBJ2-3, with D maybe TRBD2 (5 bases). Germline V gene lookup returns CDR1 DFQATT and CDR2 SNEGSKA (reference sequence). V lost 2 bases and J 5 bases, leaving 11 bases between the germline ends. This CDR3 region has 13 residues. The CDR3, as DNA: TGCAGTGCTAGATGGAGAGCGGAAGATACGCAGTATTTT. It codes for CSARWRAEDTQYF.

CDR3 bases: TGTGCCAGCAGCCAAGAGTATTCGAGTGTAGATACGCAGTATTTT. Protein: CASSQEYSSVDTQYF. The rearrangement uses TRBV14 and TRBJ2-3; D is ambiguous. This CDR3 contains 15 residues. V was shortened by 0 bases and J by 5 bases, with 12 bases between the two germline ends. CDR1 and CDR2 from the germline V gene are SGHDN and FVKESK. Looking up the rest from reference TRBV14 and TRBJ2-3 gives the full variable domain: EAGVTQFPSHSVIEKGQTVTLRCDPISGHDNLYWYRRVMGKEIKFLLHFVKESKQDESGMPNNRFLAERTGGTYSTLKVQPAELEDSGVYFCASSQEYSSVDTQYFGPGTRLTVL.

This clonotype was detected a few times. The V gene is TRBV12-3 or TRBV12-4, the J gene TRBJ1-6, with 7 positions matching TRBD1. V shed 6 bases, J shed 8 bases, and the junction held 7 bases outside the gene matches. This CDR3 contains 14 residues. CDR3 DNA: TGTGCCAGCAGGGGAGGGGGCGCGGATTCACCCCTCCACTTT. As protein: CASRGGGADSPLHF.

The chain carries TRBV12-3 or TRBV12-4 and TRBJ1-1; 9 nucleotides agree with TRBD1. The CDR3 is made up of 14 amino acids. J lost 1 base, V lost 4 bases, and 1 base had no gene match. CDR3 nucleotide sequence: TGTGCCAGCAGTTCACAGGGGGCGAACACTGAAGCTTTCTTT. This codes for CASSSQGANTEAFF.

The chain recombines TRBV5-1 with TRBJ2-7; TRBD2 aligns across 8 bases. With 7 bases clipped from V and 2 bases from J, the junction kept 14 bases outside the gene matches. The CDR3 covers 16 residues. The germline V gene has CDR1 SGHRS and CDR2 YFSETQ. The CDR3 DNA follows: TGCGCCAGCGGAAATATCGGGGGGGCCCGAACCTACGAGCAGTACTTC. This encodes CASGNIGGARTYEQYF.

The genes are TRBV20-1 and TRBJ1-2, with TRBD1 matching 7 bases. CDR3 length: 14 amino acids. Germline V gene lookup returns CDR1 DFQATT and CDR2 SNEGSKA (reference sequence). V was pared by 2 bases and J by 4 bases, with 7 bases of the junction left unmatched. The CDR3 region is CSARKRGRGYGYTF. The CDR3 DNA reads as TGCAGTGCTAGAAAAAGGGGGCGGGGCTATGGCTACACCTTC.

CDR3 DNA sequence: TGCGCCAGCGGCCGGGACGGACAAGAGACCCAGTACTTC. It yields the protein CASGRDGQETQYF. V is TRBV5-1 and J is TRBJ2-5; D could derive from TRBD1 or TRBD2 (5 bases each). V was pared by 7 bases and J by 2 bases, with 12 bases between. From germline, CDR1 is SGHRS and CDR2 YFSETQ. The CDR3 extends over 13 amino acids.

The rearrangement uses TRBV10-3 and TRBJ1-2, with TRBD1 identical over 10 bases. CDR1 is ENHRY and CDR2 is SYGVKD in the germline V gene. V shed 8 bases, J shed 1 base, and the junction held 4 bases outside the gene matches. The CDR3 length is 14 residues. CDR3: CAIGGTGVNYGYTF. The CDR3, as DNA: TGTGCCATCGGTGGGACAGGGGTTAACTATGGCTACACCTTC.

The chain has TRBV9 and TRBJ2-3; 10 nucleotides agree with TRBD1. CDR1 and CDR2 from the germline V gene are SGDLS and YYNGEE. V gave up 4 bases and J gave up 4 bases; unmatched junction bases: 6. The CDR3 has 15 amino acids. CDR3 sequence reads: CASSTSTGGPDTQYF. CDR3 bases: TGTGCCAGCAGCACTTCGACAGGGGGCCCAGATACGCAGTATTTT.

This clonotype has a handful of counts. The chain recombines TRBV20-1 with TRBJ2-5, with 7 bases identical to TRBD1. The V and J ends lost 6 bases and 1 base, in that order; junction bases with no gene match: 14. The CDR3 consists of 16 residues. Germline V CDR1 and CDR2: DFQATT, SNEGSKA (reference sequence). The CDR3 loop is CSAYKGAGMSQETQYF. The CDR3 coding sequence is TGCAGTGCCTATAAGGGGGCAGGGATGTCCCAAGAGACCCAGTACTTC.